The entry that follows covers one TCR beta chain sequence. This sample is part of a study of blood T cell dynamics during melanoma immunotherapy. On the study more broadly: Metastatic melanoma patients received first-line pembrolizumab or nivolumab plus ipilimumab.

Time point given: week 3, after first cycle of checkpoint inhibitor. Measured with immunoSEQ multiplex PCR; TCRdb has only the in-frame clones, and not every one. This table holds under 20,000 clones, roughly 85% found once. The clonotype originates from a human donor with melanoma. This specimen consisted of blood, obtained from a patient treated with checkpoint blockade.

CDR3 sequence reads: CASSFSRGGYTF. Written as DNA, the CDR3 is TGTGCCAGCAGCTTCTCAAGGGGTGGCTACACCTTC. V and J are TRBV7-9 and TRBJ1-2, with D possibly being TRBD1 (5 bases). The V and J ends lost 3 bases and 7 bases respectively, with 9 bases between them. The CDR3 consists of 12 residues. CDR1 and CDR2 from the germline V gene are SEHNR and FQNEAQ (reference sequence).